This T cell receptor beta chain was recovered during a study of blood T cell repertoires in COVID-19. Study-wide background: T cells, B-cell-depleted T cells, or PBMCs provided the cDNA or gDNA that served as material.

Profiling relied on immunoSEQ multiplex PCR, and the TCRdb table lists in-frame clones only, not all of them. The table shows tens of thousands of clones, with almost 85% occurring only once. Between the trimmed V and J ends, which lost 4 bases and 1 base, there was a span of 5 bases. The CDR3 spans 13 residues. Germline V gene sequence: CDR1 SGHTA, CDR2 FQGNSA. V and J are TRBV7-2 and TRBJ1-5; D call uncertain. The TCR comes from a man aged 55 to 69 with acute or convalescent COVID-19. The source material was peripheral blood. The CDR3 sequence: CASSSQSNQPQHF. The CDR3 DNA sequence: TGTGCCAGCAGCTCACAGAGCAATCAGCCCCAGCATTTT.